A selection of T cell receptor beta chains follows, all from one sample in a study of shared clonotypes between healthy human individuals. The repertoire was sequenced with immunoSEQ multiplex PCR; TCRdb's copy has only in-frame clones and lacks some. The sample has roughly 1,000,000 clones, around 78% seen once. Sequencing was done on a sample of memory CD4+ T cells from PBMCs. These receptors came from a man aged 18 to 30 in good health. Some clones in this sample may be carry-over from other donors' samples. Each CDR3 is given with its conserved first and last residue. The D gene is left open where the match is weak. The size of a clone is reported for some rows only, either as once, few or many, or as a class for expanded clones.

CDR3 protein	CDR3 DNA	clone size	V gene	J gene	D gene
CASSLPTDLAWSYEQYF	TGTGCCAGCAGCTTACCCACCGACCTAGCATGGTCCTACGAGCAGTACTTC	NA	TRBV7-3	TRBJ2-7	NA
CASSPRPSQDWLWTF	TGTGCCAGCAGCCCCCGCCCCAGCCAGGACTGGTTGTGGACCTTC	NA	TRBV7-2	TRBJ1-2	NA
CASSFRTDLSSYEQYF	TGCGCCAGCAGCTTTAGGACAGACCTCAGCTCCTACGAGCAGTACTTC	NA	TRBV5-1	TRBJ2-7	NA
CASRATELNTEAFF	TGTGCCAGCAGAGCAACGGAGTTGAACACTGAAGCTTTCTTT	NA	TRBV6-1	TRBJ1-1	NA
CASSPTAGSGYEQYF	TGTGCCAGCTCACCAACGGCAGGGTCAGGCTACGAGCAGTACTTC	NA	TRBV18	TRBJ2-7	NA
CASTPLGLAAYEQYF	TGTGCCAGCACCCCCCTAGGGCTAGCGGCCTACGAGCAGTACTTC	NA	TRBV9	TRBJ2-7	TRBD2
CASRKDGESYEQYF	TGTGCCAGCAGAAAGGATGGGGAATCCTACGAGCAGTACTTC	NA	TRBV6-1	TRBJ2-7	NA
CASRQGSSGNTIYF	TGTGCCAGCCGACAGGGGAGCTCTGGAAACACCATATATTTT	NA	TRBV2	TRBJ1-3	TRBD1
CASSQVRGLAGGRQETQYF	TGTGCCAGCAGCCAAGTCCGGGGACTAGCGGGAGGGAGACAAGAGACCCAGTACTTC	NA	TRBV14	TRBJ2-5	TRBD2
CASRGRGPRGSPIHPNTEAFF	TGTGCAAGTCGCGGGAGGGGACCCCGGGGCTCCCCCATCCATCCGAACACTGAAGCTTTCTTT	NA	TRBV12-2	TRBJ1-1	NA
CASSPGEYTGELFF	TGCGCCAGCAGCCCCGGGGAGTACACCGGGGAGCTGTTTTTT	NA	TRBV4-1	TRBJ2-2	NA
CASSLGWAQETQYF	TGTGCCAGCAGCCTTGGTTGGGCCCAAGAGACCCAGTACTTC	NA	TRBV5-8	TRBJ2-5	NA
CASSPGDNEKLFF	TGTGCCAGCAGCCCTGGGGATAATGAAAAACTGTTTTTT	NA	TRBV28	TRBJ1-4	NA
CASTRTSGGVDSNEQYF	TGTGCCAGCACTCGGACTAGCGGGGGAGTCGACTCCAACGAGCAGTACTTC	NA	TRBV28	TRBJ2-7	TRBD2
CASSLDYTDTQYF	TGTGCCAGCAGCTTAGACTACACAGATACGCAGTATTTT	NA	TRBV7-2	TRBJ2-3	NA
CATGVDTEYNEQFF	TGTGCCACTGGGGTGGACACTGAGTACAATGAGCAGTTCTTC	NA	TRBV6-1	TRBJ2-1	NA
CASSLRGKGEAFF	TGTGCCAGCAGCTTACGGGGAAAGGGAGAAGCTTTCTTT	NA	TRBV7-9	TRBJ1-1	NA
CASSRGTGSEKLFF	TGTGCCAGCTCCCGGGGGACAGGGAGTGAAAAACTGTTTTTT	NA	TRBV18	TRBJ1-4	TRBD1
CSVEDQWMDGYTF	TGCAGCGTTGAAGATCAGTGGATGGATGGCTACACCTTC	NA	TRBV29-1	TRBJ1-2	NA
CASSDRGNFYGYTF	TGTGCCAGCAGTGACAGGGGGAATTTCTATGGCTACACCTTC	NA	TRBV6-1	TRBJ1-2	TRBD1
CASSVASASYNEQFF	TGTGCCAGCAGCGTAGCGAGCGCCTCCTACAATGAGCAGTTCTTC	NA	TRBV9	TRBJ2-1	NA
CSVTTGVYEQYF	TGCAGCGTCACGACAGGAGTATACGAGCAGTACTTC	once	TRBV29-1	TRBJ2-7	NA
CASATGVETQYF	TGCGCCAGCGCTACAGGGGTAGAGACCCAGTACTTC	NA	TRBV5-1	TRBJ2-5	TRBD1
CASSWTGEGAQYF	TGTGCCAGCAGCTGGACAGGGGAGGGAGCCCAGTACTTC	NA	TRBV28	TRBJ2-5	TRBD1
CAISEGVMYYGYTF	TGTGCCATCAGTGAGGGGGTGATGTACTATGGCTACACCTTC	NA	TRBV10-3	TRBJ1-2	NA
CASRSTGGYGYTF	TGTGCCAGCAGGTCGACAGGGGGGTATGGCTACACCTTC	NA	TRBV4-2	TRBJ1-2	TRBD1
CASSVDRYRGMETQYF	TGTGCCAGCAGCGTAGACCGCTACAGGGGTATGGAGACCCAGTACTTC	NA	TRBV9	TRBJ2-5	TRBD1
CASSQDTSGYNEQFF	TGTGCCAGCAGCCAAGATACTAGCGGCTACAATGAGCAGTTCTTC	few	TRBV4-2	TRBJ2-1	TRBD2
CASSIGTAPDGYTF	TGTGCCAGCAGCATTGGGACAGCTCCAGATGGCTACACCTTC	once	TRBV5-4	TRBJ1-2	TRBD1
CASSRDRLRLAGGNTIYF	TGCGCCAGCAGCCGGGACCGGCTGCGTCTGGCTGGGGGAAACACCATATATTTT	NA	TRBV5-1	TRBJ1-3	NA
CASSLVGSNQPQHF	TGTGCCAGCAGCTTAGTCGGTAGCAATCAGCCCCAGCATTTT	NA	TRBV7-9	TRBJ1-5	NA
CASSLGVGELFF	TGTGCCAGCAGCTTAGGGGTCGGGGAGCTGTTTTTT	once	TRBV11-2	TRBJ2-2	NA
CASSLSNDQPQHF	TGCGCCAGCAGCTTGTCCAACGATCAGCCCCAGCATTTT	NA	TRBV5-1	TRBJ1-5	NA
CSATASTDTQYF	TGCAGCGCGACAGCTAGCACAGATACGCAGTATTTT	NA	TRBV29-1	TRBJ2-3	NA
CASSLRDSNEKLFF	TGTGCCAGCAGCTTAAGGGACAGTAATGAAAAACTGTTTTTT	NA	TRBV11-2	TRBJ1-4	TRBD1
CASSGSGQGFQYF	TGTGCCAGCAGTGGTTCGGGACAGGGCTTTCAGTACTTC	NA	TRBV28	TRBJ2-7	TRBD1
CASSSTSGMRSYEQYF	TGTGCCAGCAGTTCCACTAGCGGGATGAGGTCCTACGAGCAGTACTTC	NA	TRBV11-1	TRBJ2-7	TRBD2
CASSIYASPGETQYF	TGTGCCAGTAGTATATACGCCTCCCCGGGGGAGACCCAGTACTTC	NA	TRBV19	TRBJ2-5	NA
CASSGTSGIQETQYF	TGTGCCAGCAGCGGGACTAGCGGAATCCAAGAGACCCAGTACTTC	NA	TRBV9	TRBJ2-5	TRBD2
CASSPPGSEQYF	TGTGCCAGCAGCCCCCCAGGGAGCGAGCAGTACTTC	NA	TRBV7-6	TRBJ2-7	NA
CASSFPDGETQYF	TGCGCCAGCAGCTTCCCCGATGGTGAGACCCAGTACTTC	NA	TRBV5-1	TRBJ2-5	NA
CASSEFRTGGTEAFF	TGTGCCAGCAGTGAATTCCGGACAGGGGGGACTGAAGCTTTCTTT	NA	TRBV6-1	TRBJ1-1	TRBD1
CASSINSPLREQYF	TGTGCCAGTAGTATAAACAGCCCCCTACGCGAGCAGTACTTC	NA	TRBV19	TRBJ2-7	NA
CASSLATGMLTNQPQHF	TGTGCCAGCAGTTTAGCCACAGGGATGCTAACCAATCAGCCCCAGCATTTT	few	TRBV28	TRBJ1-5	NA
CASSSSHQETQYF	TGTGCCAGCAGCTCCAGCCACCAAGAGACCCAGTACTTC	NA	TRBV7-9	TRBJ2-5	NA
CASSLRGMEETQYF	TGTGCCAGCAGCTTGAGGGGAATGGAGGAGACCCAGTACTTC	few	TRBV5-6	TRBJ2-5	NA
CASSFRWGRQTSTDTQYF	TGTGCCAGCAGTTTCCGCTGGGGACGACAGACGAGCACAGATACGCAGTATTTT	few	TRBV27	TRBJ2-3	NA
CASTRNYRGTEAFF	TGCGCCAGCACCCGTAACTACAGGGGTACTGAAGCTTTCTTT	NA	TRBV5-1	TRBJ1-1	TRBD1
CASSPTFGNSNQPQHF	TGCGCCAGCAGCCCCACCTTCGGTAATAGCAATCAGCCCCAGCATTTT	NA	TRBV5-1	TRBJ1-5	NA
CASSTNTESPLHF	TGTGCCAGCAGTACGAATACAGAGTCACCCCTCCACTTT	NA	TRBV28	TRBJ1-6	NA
CAWSVDWGGTEAFF	TGTGCCTGGAGTGTGGATTGGGGGGGCACTGAAGCTTTCTTT	NA	TRBV30	TRBJ1-1	NA
CASRPLRDRGSYEQYF	TGTGCCAGCAGACCCCTCCGGGACAGGGGTTCCTACGAGCAGTACTTC	few	TRBV2	TRBJ2-7	TRBD1
CASSPRYSNEQFF	TGTGCCAGCTCACCACGTTATTCCAATGAGCAGTTCTTC	NA	TRBV18	TRBJ2-1	NA
CASSFFSTDTQYF	TGTGCCAGCAGTTTCTTTAGCACAGATACGCAGTATTTT	NA	TRBV27	TRBJ2-3	NA
CASSDGYEQYF	TGTGCCAGCAGTGACGGGTACGAGCAGTACTTC	NA	TRBV6-1	TRBJ2-7	NA
CASSLMGREGYEQYF	TGTGCCAGCAGCTTAATGGGGCGGGAGGGCTACGAGCAGTACTTC	once	TRBV7-3	TRBJ2-7	TRBD2
CASSTSREYEQYF	TGTGCCAGCTCAACTTCCAGGGAATACGAGCAGTACTTC	once	TRBV18	TRBJ2-7	NA